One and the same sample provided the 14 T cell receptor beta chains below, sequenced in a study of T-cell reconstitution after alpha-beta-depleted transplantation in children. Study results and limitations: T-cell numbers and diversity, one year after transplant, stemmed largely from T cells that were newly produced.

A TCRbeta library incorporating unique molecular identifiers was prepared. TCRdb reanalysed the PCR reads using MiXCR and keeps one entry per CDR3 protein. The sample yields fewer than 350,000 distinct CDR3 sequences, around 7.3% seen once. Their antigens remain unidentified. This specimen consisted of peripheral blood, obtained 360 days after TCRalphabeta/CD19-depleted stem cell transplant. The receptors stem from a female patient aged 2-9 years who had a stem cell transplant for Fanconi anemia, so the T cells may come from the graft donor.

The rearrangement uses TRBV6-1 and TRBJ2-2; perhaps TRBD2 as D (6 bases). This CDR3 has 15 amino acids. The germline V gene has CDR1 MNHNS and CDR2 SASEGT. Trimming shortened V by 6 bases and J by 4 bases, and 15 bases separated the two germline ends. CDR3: CASSAGLPGTGELFF. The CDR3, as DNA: TGTGCCAGCAGCGCGGGACTGCCCGGCACCGGGGAGCTGTTTTTT.

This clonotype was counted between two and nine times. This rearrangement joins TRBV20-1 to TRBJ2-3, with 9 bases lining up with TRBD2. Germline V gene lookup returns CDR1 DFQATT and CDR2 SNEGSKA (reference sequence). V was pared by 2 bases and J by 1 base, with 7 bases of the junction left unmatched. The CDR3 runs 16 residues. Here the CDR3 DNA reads TGCAGTGCTAGACTAGCTAGCGGGGCCCGCACAGATACGCAGTATTTT. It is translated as CSARLASGARTDTQYF.

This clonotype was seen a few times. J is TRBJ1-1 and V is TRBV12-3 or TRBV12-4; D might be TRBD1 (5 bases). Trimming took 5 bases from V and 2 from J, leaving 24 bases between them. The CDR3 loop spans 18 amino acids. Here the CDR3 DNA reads TGTGCCAGCAGTGGGGGGGTAGGGGAGGCTTTCTTTAACACTGAAGCTTTCTTT. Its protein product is CASSGGVGEAFFNTEAFF.

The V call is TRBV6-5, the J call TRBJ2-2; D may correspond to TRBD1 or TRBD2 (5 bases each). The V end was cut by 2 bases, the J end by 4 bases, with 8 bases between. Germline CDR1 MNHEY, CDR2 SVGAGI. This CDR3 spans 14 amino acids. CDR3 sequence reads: CASSYGGFTGELFF. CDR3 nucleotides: TGTGCCAGCAGTTACGGGGGTTTCACCGGGGAGCTGTTTTTT.

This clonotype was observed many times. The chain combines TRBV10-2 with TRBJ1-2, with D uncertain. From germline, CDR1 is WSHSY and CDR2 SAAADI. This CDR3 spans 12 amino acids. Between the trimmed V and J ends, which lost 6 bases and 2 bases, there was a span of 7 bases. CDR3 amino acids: CASRDGNYGYTF. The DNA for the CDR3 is TGCGCCAGCAGGGACGGGAACTATGGCTACACCTTC.

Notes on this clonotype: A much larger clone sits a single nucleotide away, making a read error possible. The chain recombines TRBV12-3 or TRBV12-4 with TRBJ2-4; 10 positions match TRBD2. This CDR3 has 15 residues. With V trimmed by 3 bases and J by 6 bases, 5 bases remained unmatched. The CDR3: CASSFRAGGPNIQYF. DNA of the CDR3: TGTGCCAGCAGTTTTCGAGCGGGGGGGCCAAACATTCAGTACTTC.

The DNA for the CDR3 is TGTGCCAGCAGCTTCAGAATAGCGGGGGGATCCTACAATGAGCAGTTCTTC. It translates to CASSFRIAGGSYNEQFF. The rearrangement links TRBV7-9 to TRBJ2-1, with 10 positions matching TRBD2. J lost 1 base, V lost 3 bases, and 6 bases had no gene match. Per germline, CDR1 SEHNR and CDR2 FQNEAQ (reference sequence). The CDR3 sequence is 17 residues long.

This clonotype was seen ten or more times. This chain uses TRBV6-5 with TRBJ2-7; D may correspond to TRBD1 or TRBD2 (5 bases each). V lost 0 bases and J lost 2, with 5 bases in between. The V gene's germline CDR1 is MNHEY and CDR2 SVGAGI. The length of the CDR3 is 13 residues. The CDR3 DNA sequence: TGTGCCAGCAGTTACTCGGGGGCCTACGAGCAGTACTTC. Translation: CASSYSGAYEQYF.

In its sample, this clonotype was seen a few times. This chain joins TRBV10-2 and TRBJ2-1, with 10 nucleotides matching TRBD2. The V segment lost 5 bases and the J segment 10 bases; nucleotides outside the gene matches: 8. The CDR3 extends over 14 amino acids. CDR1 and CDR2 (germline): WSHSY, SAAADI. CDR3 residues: CASSLLAGDGEQFF. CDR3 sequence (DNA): TGCGCCAGCAGTCTCCTAGCGGGGGATGGGGAGCAGTTCTTC.

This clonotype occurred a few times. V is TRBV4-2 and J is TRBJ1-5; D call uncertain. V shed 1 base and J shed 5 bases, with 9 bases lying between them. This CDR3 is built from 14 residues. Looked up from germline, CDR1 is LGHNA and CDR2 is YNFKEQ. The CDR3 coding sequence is TGTGCCAGCAGCCAAGTGGCAGCCCATCAGCCCCAGCATTTT. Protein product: CASSQVAAHQPQHF.

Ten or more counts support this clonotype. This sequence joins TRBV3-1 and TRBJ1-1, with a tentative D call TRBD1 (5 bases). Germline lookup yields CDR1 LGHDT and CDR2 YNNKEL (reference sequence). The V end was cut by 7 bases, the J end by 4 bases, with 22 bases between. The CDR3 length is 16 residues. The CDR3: CASNHWGLSGGTEAFF. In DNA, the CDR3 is TGTGCCAGCAATCATTGGGGGTTATCGGGGGGCACTGAAGCTTTCTTT.

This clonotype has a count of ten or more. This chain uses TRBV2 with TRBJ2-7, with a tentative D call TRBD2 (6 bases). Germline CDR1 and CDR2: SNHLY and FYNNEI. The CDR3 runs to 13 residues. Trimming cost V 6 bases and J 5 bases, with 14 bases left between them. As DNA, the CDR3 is TGTGCCAGCAGCGAGACTAGTGCAGACGAGCAGTACTTC. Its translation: CASSETSADEQYF.

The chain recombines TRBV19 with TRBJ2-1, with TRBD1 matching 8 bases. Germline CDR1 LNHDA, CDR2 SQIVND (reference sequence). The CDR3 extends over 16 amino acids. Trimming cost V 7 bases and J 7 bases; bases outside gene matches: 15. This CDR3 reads CASTAVWPGGGNEQFF. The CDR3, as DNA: TGTGCCAGTACCGCGGTGTGGCCAGGGGGCGGGAATGAGCAGTTCTTC.

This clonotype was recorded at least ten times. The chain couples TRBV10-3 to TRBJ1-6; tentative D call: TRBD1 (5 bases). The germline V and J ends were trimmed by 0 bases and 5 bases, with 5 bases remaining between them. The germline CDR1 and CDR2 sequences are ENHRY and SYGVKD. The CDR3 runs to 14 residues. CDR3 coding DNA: TGTGCCATCAGTGAGTCGGGGGATAATTCACCCCTCCACTTT. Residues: CAISESGDNSPLHF.